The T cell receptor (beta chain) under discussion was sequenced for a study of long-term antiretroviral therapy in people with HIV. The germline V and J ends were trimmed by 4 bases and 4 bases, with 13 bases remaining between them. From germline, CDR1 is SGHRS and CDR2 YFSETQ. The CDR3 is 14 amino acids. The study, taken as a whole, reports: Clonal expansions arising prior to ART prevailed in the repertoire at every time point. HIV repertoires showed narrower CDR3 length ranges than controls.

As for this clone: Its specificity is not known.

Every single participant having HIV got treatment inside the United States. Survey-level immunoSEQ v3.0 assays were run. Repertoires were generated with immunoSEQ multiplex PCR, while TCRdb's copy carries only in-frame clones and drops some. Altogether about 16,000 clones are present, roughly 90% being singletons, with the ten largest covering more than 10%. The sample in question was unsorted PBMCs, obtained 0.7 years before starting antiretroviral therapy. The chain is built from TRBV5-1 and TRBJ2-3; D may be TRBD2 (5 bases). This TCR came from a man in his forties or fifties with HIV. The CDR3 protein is CASSPDSLADTQYF. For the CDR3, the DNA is TGCGCCAGCAGCCCGGACTCCCTCGCAGATACGCAGTATTTT.